This T cell receptor beta chain was captured in a study of T-cell memory formation after mild COVID-19. V lost 0 bases to trimming and J lost 0 bases, with 5 bases between them. This CDR3 is built from 14 residues. Germline CDR1 SGDLS, CDR2 YYNGEE. Each CDR3 protein gets one entry after TCRdb re-called the 5' RACE reads with MiXCR. The data hold roughly 89,000 distinct CDR3 sequences, with 13% observed a single time. The chain recombines TRBV9 with TRBJ2-3; D unclear. The source of this sequence is an adult woman who had mild COVID-19 (a few samples of this study predate the infection). Cell type and time point are not known. Input material: PBMCs or a T cell subset sorted from them (not recorded which). CDR3 sequence: CASSVDGSTDTQYF. CDR3 sequence (DNA): TGTGCCAGCAGCGTAGACGGGAGCACAGATACGCAGTATTTT.